A single count supports the clone carrying this T cell receptor beta chain. Original methodology: Reference gene primers were amplified, and this amplification served to estimate nucleated cell counts. The method was immunoSEQ multiplex PCR; TCRdb's version includes in-frame clones alone and lacks a portion of them. The V and J calls and clone size are taken from that table; D and trimming were inferred from the DNA. The table records approximately 45,000 clones, about 90% of them present only once. These data originate in a study of blood T cell repertoires in COVID-19. Looking at the study overall: Acute and convalescent COVID-19 specimens originated in the United States, Italy and Spain. T cells, B-cell-depleted T cells, or PBMCs provided the cDNA or gDNA that served as material.

The germline V gene has CDR1 SGHRS and CDR2 YFSETQ. The CDR3 is 14 amino acids. The J segment lost 5 bases and the V segment lost 7 bases, leaving 10 bases of the junction unmatched. The chain has TRBV5-1 and TRBJ2-5; TRBD2 matches 8 bases. This TCR derives from a human donor in a cohort sampled during active COVID-19. Sequencing used peripheral blood. CDR3 loop: CASRTSGGLETQYF. CDR3 in DNA: TGCGCCAGCCGCACCTCGGGGGGGCTGGAGACCCAGTACTTC.